The clone carrying this TCR beta chain was counted only a few times. Its antigen is unknown. Averaging about 116 mL, one heparinised blood draw came from each individual donor. As every portion of the isolated RNA was reverse transcribed, the sequencing read expressed TCRB transcripts. The repertoire was sequenced with immunoSEQ multiplex PCR; TCRdb's copy has only in-frame clones and lacks some. This sample has 20,000 to 30,000 clones, with almost 70% found just once. The CDR3 sequence is 15 residues long. Germline V gene data show CDR1 as SGHNT and CDR2 as YENEEA. V lost 5 bases and J 5 bases, leaving 17 bases between the germline ends. The sample is drawn from a study of beta chain features in type 1 diabetes. At the level of the study: Sorted cells from all samples, numbering about 100,000,000, were examined. Findings of the study overall: At VDJ recombination sites, type 1 diabetes patients had fewer insertions and more deleted nucleotides. It was possible that PCR favored shorter templates, equally so in patients and controls.

The sample taken for sequencing was Tregs from blood. The TCR sequence derives from a woman in her 40s in good health. The V and J genes are TRBV11-3 and TRBJ2-3; the D gene is possibly TRBD1 (5 bases). The CDR3 DNA sequence: TGTGCCAGCAGCCCTGGGTCAGGGTACGGAGATACGCAGTATTTT. Translating gives CASSPGSGYGDTQYF.